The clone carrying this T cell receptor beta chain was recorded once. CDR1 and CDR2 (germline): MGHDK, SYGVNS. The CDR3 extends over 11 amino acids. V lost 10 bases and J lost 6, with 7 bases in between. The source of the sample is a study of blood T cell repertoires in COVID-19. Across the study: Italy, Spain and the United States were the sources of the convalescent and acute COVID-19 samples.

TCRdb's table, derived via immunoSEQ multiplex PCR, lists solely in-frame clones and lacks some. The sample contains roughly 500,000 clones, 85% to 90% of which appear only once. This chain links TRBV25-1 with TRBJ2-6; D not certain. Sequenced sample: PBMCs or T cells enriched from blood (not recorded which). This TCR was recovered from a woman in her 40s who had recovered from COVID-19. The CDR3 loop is CATHPANVLTF. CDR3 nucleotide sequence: TGTGCCACCCATCCGGCCAACGTCCTGACTTTC.